This TCR beta chain appears in the sequencing data of a study of blood T cell repertoires in COVID-19. Clones were sequenced by immunoSEQ multiplex PCR, and TCRdb holds only the in-frame ones, with some missing. The top ten hold roughly 2.9% of the sample, which has 250,000 to 300,000 clones, roughly 91% seen once. CDR1 is SGHAT, CDR2 FQNNGV, per germline. The length of the CDR3 is 14 residues. The V end was cut by 6 bases, the J end by 6 bases, with 15 bases between. Shortly before study entry, within 2 weeks, exposed participants had met a COVID-19 case. The rearrangement links TRBV11-2 to TRBJ2-1; a possible D gene is TRBD1 (6 bases). The sample consisted of PBMCs or T cells enriched from blood (not recorded which). This TCR was recovered from a woman aged 50 to 60 who had been exposed to COVID-19. The CDR3 nucleotides read TGTGCCAGCAGGAGCGCGGTGGGGGCCAATGAGCAGTTCTTC. Translation gives CASRSAVGANEQFF. Using reference TRBV11-2 and TRBJ2-1 for the parts outside the CDR3, the full variable domain is EAGVAQSPRYKIIEKRQSVAFWCNPISGHATLYWYQQILGQGPKLLIQFQNNGVVDDSQLPKDRFSAERLKGVDSTLKIQPAKLEDSAVYLCASRSAVGANEQFFGPGTRLTVL.